A single sample gave rise to the 7 T cell receptor beta chains below, sequenced in a study of T-cell memory formation after mild COVID-19. TCRdb reprocessed the 5' RACE reads with MiXCR, giving one entry per CDR3 protein. There are about 500,000 distinct CDR3 sequences in the sample; around 21% occur only once, and 12% lies in the top ten. The sample taken for sequencing was PBMCs or a T cell subset sorted from them (not recorded which). The source is an adult woman who had mild COVID-19 (a few samples of this study predate the infection). Cell type and time point are not known.

V and J are TRBV9 and TRBJ1-2; D uncertain. Between the trimmed V and J ends, which lost 0 bases and 0 bases, there was a span of 9 bases. The CDR3 loop spans 15 amino acids. Germline-derived CDR1 and CDR2 are SGDLS and YYNGEE. CDR3 residues: CASSVGNSPNYGYTF. CDR3 bases: TGTGCCAGCAGCGTAGGGAACAGCCCTAACTATGGCTACACCTTC. Filled out from reference TRBV9 and TRBJ1-2, the complete variable domain reads DSGVTQTPKHLITATGQRVTLRCSPRSGDLSVYWYQQSLDQGLQFLIQYYNGEERAKGNILERFSAQQFPDLHSELNLSSLELGDSALYFCASSVGNSPNYGYTFGSGTRLTVV.

This clonotype was seen only a few times. The rearrangement joins TRBV6-6 to TRBJ2-3; TRBD1 matches 10 bases. V was clipped by 2 bases and J by 1 base; unmatched bases: 3. The CDR3 consists of 16 residues. Germline-derived CDR1 and CDR2 are MNHNY and SVGAGI (reference sequence). CDR3 residues: CASSYRGTGGTDTQYF. CDR3 coding DNA: TGTGCCAGCAGTTACCGCGGGACAGGGGGCACAGATACGCAGTATTTT.

This clonotype was seen a handful of times. The chain has TRBV5-5 and TRBJ2-2; 13 nucleotides match TRBD2. This CDR3 region has 18 residues. Germline assignment: CDR1 SGHKS and CDR2 YYEKEE (reference sequence). V dropped 2 bases and J dropped 4; count of bases not matched to a gene: 8. CDR3 DNA sequence: TGTGCCAGCAGCTTCCGAACTAGCGGGAGGGTGAGCACCGGGGAGCTGTTTTTT. Translation: CASSFRTSGRVSTGELFF. Using reference TRBV5-5 and TRBJ2-2 for the parts outside the CDR3, the full variable domain is DAGVTQSPTHLIKTRGQQVTLRCSPISGHKSVSWYQQVLGQGPQFIFQYYEKEERGRGNFPDRFSARQFPNYSSELNVNALLLGDSALYLCASSFRTSGRVSTGELFFGEGSRLTVL.

CDR3 coding DNA: TGTGCCAGCGGAAAAGTACTTTCCTACGAGCAGTACTTC. It yields the protein CASGKVLSYEQYF. This chain connects TRBV12-3 or TRBV12-4 to TRBJ2-7, with D unclear. V dropped 8 bases and J dropped 1 base, with 12 bases sitting between them. The CDR3 runs 13 residues.

In its sample, this clonotype was seen many times. The gene calls are TRBV12-3 or TRBV12-4 and TRBJ2-2; possible D gene TRBD2, 7 bases. The CDR3 contains 15 residues. The ends were cut back, 3 bases at V and 3 bases at J, with 11 bases in the middle. As DNA, the CDR3 is TGTGCCAGCAGTTTTAGGGGGGGCTACACCGGGGAGCTGTTTTTT. Its translation is CASSFRGGYTGELFF.

J is TRBJ2-7 and V is TRBV29-1, with 12 bases lining up with TRBD2. The CDR3 is 15 residues long. Germline V gives CDR1 SQVTM, CDR2 ANQGSEA. J was trimmed by 3 bases and V by 6 bases; bases with no gene match: 9. CDR3 loop: CSVISGLAGLYEQYF. CDR3 DNA sequence: TGCAGCGTCATATCGGGACTAGCGGGCCTCTACGAGCAGTACTTC.

The chain employs TRBV6-5 and TRBJ2-6; D possibly matches TRBD1 or TRBD2 (5 bases each). With 6 bases removed from V and 0 bases from J, the gap between germline ends came to 24 bases. The CDR3 consists of 20 residues. Germline CDR1 reads MNHEY; CDR2 reads SVGAGI. Here the CDR3 DNA reads TGTGCCAGCAGGGCCGGGACGCTAACCGAGGGCCTCTCTGGGGCCAACGTCCTGACTTTC. Residues: CASRAGTLTEGLSGANVLTF.